This TCR beta chain was observed in a study of shared clonotypes between healthy human individuals. The table came from immunoSEQ multiplex PCR; TCRdb's copy has only in-frame clones and leaves some out. The repertoire holds a few million clones, with 92% as singletons. Everyone who donated was a Caucasian adult who lived in Nashville, Tennessee. Splitting of CD4+ cells produced CD45RA+ naive and CD45RA-negative memory subsets. Germline assignment: CDR1 MNHEY and CDR2 SVGAGI. Trimming took off 5 bases at V and 8 bases at J, with 16 bases between the two ends. The length of the CDR3 is 14 residues. The sequenced sample was naive CD4+ T cells from PBMCs. Subset described: CD45RA+ positively selected. The clonotype originates from a man between 18 and 29 years old in good health. Some clones in this sample may be carry-over from other donors' samples. This chain joins TRBV6-5 and TRBJ1-3, with TRBD1 as a possible D gene (5 bases). The CDR3: CASSTGGIGYTIYF. Here the CDR3 DNA reads TGTGCCAGCAGTACGGGGGGGATCGGGTACACCATATATTTT.